This TCR beta chain came from a study of patients and donors after allogeneic stem cell transplantation. V shed 5 bases and J 8 bases; nucleotides not matched to a gene: 12. The CDR3 extends over 15 amino acids. CDR1 ENHRY and CDR2 SYGVKD come from the germline V gene. TCRdb analysed the RT-PCR reads with MiXCR anew, one entry per CDR3 protein. The sample gives about a million distinct CDR3 sequences, approximately 19% of which show up once; 5% to 6.5% is in the top ten. J is TRBJ1-2 and V is TRBV10-3, with 9 nucleotides matching TRBD1. The clonotype comes from a human donor who was either an allogeneic HSCT recipient or a stem cell or donor lymphocyte infusion donor (not recorded which). It is not recorded whose cells these are; they may come from a transplant donor. What was sequenced was blood, either unsorted or a sorted T cell fraction (not recorded which). CDR3 nucleotide sequence: TGTGCCATCAGTTGGGGACAGGGCGCTTCGGACGGCTACACCTTC. This codes for CAISWGQGASDGYTF.